This entry lists 15 T cell receptor beta chains sequenced from one sample in a study of blood T cell repertoires in COVID-19 (dated by TCRdb to 2020 to 2021). The library relied on the immunoSEQ multiplex PCR assay. TCRdb re-hosts the immuneACCESS table, in-frame sequences only. Its copies lack some clones; in the studies checked, an unresolved V gene accounts for under half of them, and the cause for the rest is not known. This sample comprises 90,000 to 130,000 clones, approximately 80% of them detected only once. The top ten clones comprise about 17% of the sample. Sequencing was performed on peripheral blood. The receptors were gathered from a woman aged 60 to 75 with acute or convalescent COVID-19.

The genes are TRBV21-1 and TRBJ1-6. TRBV21-1 has pseudogene status. The CDR3 contains 16 residues. In DNA form, the CDR3 reads TGTGCCAGCAGCAAACGCCATGGCCGGGAGGATTCACCCCTCCACTTT. Translation gives CASSKRHGREDSPLHF.

V is TRBV4-3 and J is TRBJ1-1; D is undetermined. V lost 0 bases and J 1 base, leaving 9 bases between the germline ends. This CDR3 region has 15 residues. The germline V gene encodes CDR1 LGHNA and CDR2 YSLEER. CDR3 nucleotide sequence: TGCGCCAGCAGCCAAGATGACCAGGAGAACACTGAAGCTTTCTTT. Translating gives CASSQDDQENTEAFF.

The J gene is TRBJ2-7, the V gene TRBV19; TRBD2 might be the D (6 bases). There are 13 residues in the CDR3. Germline CDR1 reads LNHDA; CDR2 reads SQIVND (reference sequence). V lost 4 bases and J lost 9, with 16 bases in between. The CDR3 DNA reads TGTGCCAGTAGTACTGAGGGTGAGGGAGGGCAGTACTTC. The encoded protein is CASSTEGEGGQYF. Drawing the rest from reference TRBV19 and TRBJ2-7, the complete variable domain is DGGITQSPKYLFRKEGQNVTLSCEQNLNHDAMYWYRQDPGQGLRLIYYSQIVNDFQKGDIAEGYSVSREKKESFPLTVTSAQKNPTAFYLCASSTEGEGGQYFGPGTRLTVT.

This clone showed up many times. The sample holds other DNA sequences that translate to the same CDR3. This rearrangement joins TRBV7-8 to TRBJ1-1, with TRBD1 matching over 7 bases. Trimming at V came to 1 base and at J to 1 base, leaving 0 bases not matched to a gene. CDR1 is SGHVS and CDR2 is FQNEAQ in the germline V gene. The CDR3 runs to 14 residues. CDR3 coding DNA: TGTGCCAGCAGCTTAGGGACAGGGAACACTGAAGCTTTCTTT. Its protein is CASSLGTGNTEAFF.

This clone was picked up a small number of times. This rearrangement joins TRBV11-1 to TRBJ1-2, with D perhaps TRBD1 (5 bases). The CDR3 length is 15 residues. Germline CDR1 reads SGHAT; CDR2 reads FQDESV (reference sequence). V gave up 6 bases and J gave up 4 bases, with 18 bases separating them. CDR3 in DNA: TGTGCCAGCAGGGGACTGGGAGTACGCGGCTATGGCTACACCTTC. Protein: CASRGLGVRGYGYTF. Full variable domain (outside the CDR3, taken from reference TRBV11-1 and TRBJ1-2): EAEVAQSPRYKITEKSQAVAFWCDPISGHATLYWYRQILGQGPELLVQFQDESVVDDSQLPKDRFSAERLKGVDSTLKIQPAELGDSAMYLCASRGLGVRGYGYTFGSGTRLTVV.

This clone was detected a few times. The rearrangement joins TRBV11-2 to TRBJ1-6; 9 bases match TRBD1. From germline, CDR1 is SGHAT and CDR2 FQNNGV. The V gene end was trimmed by 6 bases and the J gene end by 7 bases; junction bases not matched to a gene: 7. The CDR3 has 15 residues. The CDR3: CASRDPGTGNSPLHF. The DNA for the CDR3 is TGTGCCAGCAGGGATCCGGGGACAGGGAATTCACCCCTCCACTTT.

This sequence joins TRBV7-6 and TRBJ2-6; 7 bases line up with TRBD2. The ends lost 1 base at V and 4 bases at J; junction bases unmatched: 10. This CDR3 contains 18 residues. Germline values: CDR1 SGHVS, CDR2 FNYEAQ. Written as DNA, the CDR3 is TGTGCCAGCAGCTTAGAAGTTGGCGGGGGTATGGGGGCCAACGTCCTGACTTTC. As protein: CASSLEVGGGMGANVLTF. The full variable domain, rest sourced from reference TRBV7-6 and TRBJ2-6, is GAGVSQSPRYKVTKRGQDVALRCDPISGHVSLYWYRQALGQGPEFLTYFNYEAQQDKSGLPNDRFSAERPEGSISTLTIQRTEQRDSAMYRCASSLEVGGGMGANVLTFGAGSRLTVL.

V and J are TRBV5-1 and TRBJ2-2; TRBD2 aligns across 14 bases. Trimming at V came to 1 base and at J to 6 bases, leaving 2 bases not matched to a gene. The CDR3 consists of 16 residues. From germline, CDR1 is SGHRS and CDR2 YFSETQ. The CDR3 region is CASSLRTSGGSGELFF. The CDR3 nucleotides read TGCGCCAGCAGCTTGCGGACTAGCGGGGGGTCCGGGGAGCTGTTTTTT.

The chain couples TRBV4-1 to TRBJ2-1, with TRBD1 matching over 9 bases. CDR1 is MGHRA and CDR2 is YSYEKL in the germline V gene. V was pared by 0 bases and J by 3 bases, with 6 bases of the junction left unmatched. This CDR3 contains 17 residues. In nucleotides, the CDR3 is TGCGCCAGCAGCCAAGAGACCGGGACAGGGTTCTACAATGAGCAGTTCTTC. Its protein product is CASSQETGTGFYNEQFF.

As concerns this clone: Other DNA sequences of this sample code for an identical CDR3. The V call is TRBV7-2, the J call TRBJ1-1; a weak D match, TRBD1 (5 bases). CDR3 size: 14 residues. Between the trimmed V and J ends, which lost 1 base and 2 bases, there was a span of 8 bases. The germline V gene encodes CDR1 SGHTA and CDR2 FQGNSA. This CDR3 reads CASSLVGGNTEAFF. Written as DNA, the CDR3 is TGTGCCAGCAGCTTAGTGGGGGGAAACACTGAAGCTTTCTTT.

The chain links TRBV18 to TRBJ1-6; D may be TRBD1 (6 bases). The V gene lost 2 bases and the J gene lost 5 bases, with 10 bases spanning the gap. The CDR3 is 15 amino acids. Germline V gene sequence: CDR1 KGHSH, CDR2 LQKENI. The CDR3 DNA is TGTGCCAGCTCACCAGTACAGGGAGATAATTCACCCCTCCACTTT. This gives the protein CASSPVQGDNSPLHF.

In this sample, this clone turned up once. Written as DNA, the CDR3 is TGTGCCAGCAGCTTAGCATCTGGGACAAATTTGGTGACCCAGTACTTC. Amino acid sequence: CASSLASGTNLVTQYF. The rearrangement joins TRBV7-2 to TRBJ2-5; the D gene is possibly TRBD1 (6 bases). Per the germline V gene, CDR1 is SGHTA and CDR2 is FQGNSA. CDR3 length equals 16 residues. Trimming cost V 0 bases and J 7 bases, with 18 bases left between them.

This clone was recorded only once. This sequence joins TRBV28 and TRBJ1-2; the match to TRBD1 covers 7 bases. Trimming took 5 bases from V and 8 from J; bases not matched to a gene: 20. Germline CDR1 is MDHEN and CDR2 is SYDVKM. This CDR3 region has 17 residues. CDR3 sequence (DNA): TGTGCCAGCAGTCTAGCACCCCCGGGACAGACCCTCTCCGGCTACACCTTC. Amino acid sequence: CASSLAPPGQTLSGYTF.

This clone appeared a single time. This chain links TRBV5-6 with TRBJ2-1; 10 nucleotides match TRBD1. Germline CDR1 reads SGHDT; CDR2 reads YYEEEE. J lost 6 bases, V lost 4 bases, and 7 bases had no gene match. The CDR3 contains 15 residues. CDR3 nucleotide sequence: TGTGCCAGCAGCAAGGACAGGGGGTTTTCCAATGAGCAGTTCTTC. This sequence encodes CASSKDRGFSNEQFF.

This clone occurred once. J is TRBJ2-1 and V is TRBV4-2; 10 bases agree with TRBD2. This CDR3 is built from 15 residues. J was trimmed by 3 bases and V by 5 bases; bases with no gene match: 4. Per germline, CDR1 LGHNA and CDR2 YNFKEQ. As DNA, the CDR3 is TGTGCCAGCAGCTTGGGGACTAGCGACTACAATGAGCAGTTCTTC. It encodes CASSLGTSDYNEQFF.